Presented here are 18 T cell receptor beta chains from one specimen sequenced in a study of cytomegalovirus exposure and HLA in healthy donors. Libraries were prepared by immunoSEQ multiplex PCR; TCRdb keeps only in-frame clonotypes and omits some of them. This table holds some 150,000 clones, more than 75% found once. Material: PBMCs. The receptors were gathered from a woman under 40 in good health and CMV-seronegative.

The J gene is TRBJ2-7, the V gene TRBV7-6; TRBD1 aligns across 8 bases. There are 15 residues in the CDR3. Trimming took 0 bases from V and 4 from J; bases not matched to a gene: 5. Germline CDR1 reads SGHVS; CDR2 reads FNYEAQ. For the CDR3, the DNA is TGTGCCAGCAGCTTAGCAGTGGACAGGGTATACGAGCAGTACTTC. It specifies CASSLAVDRVYEQYF.

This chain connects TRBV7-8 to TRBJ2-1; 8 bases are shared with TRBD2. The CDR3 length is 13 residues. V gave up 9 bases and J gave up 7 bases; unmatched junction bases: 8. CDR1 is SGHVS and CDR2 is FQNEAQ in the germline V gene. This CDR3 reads CASEGGLENEQFF. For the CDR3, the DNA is TGTGCCAGTGAAGGGGGACTAGAAAATGAGCAGTTCTTC.

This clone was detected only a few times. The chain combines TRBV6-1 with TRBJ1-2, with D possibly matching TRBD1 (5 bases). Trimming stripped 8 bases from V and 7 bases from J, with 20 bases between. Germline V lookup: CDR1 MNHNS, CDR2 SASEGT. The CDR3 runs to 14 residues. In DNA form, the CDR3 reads TGTGCCAGCCATACACCGGGGGTACGGGGTGGCTACACCTTC. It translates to CASHTPGVRGGYTF.

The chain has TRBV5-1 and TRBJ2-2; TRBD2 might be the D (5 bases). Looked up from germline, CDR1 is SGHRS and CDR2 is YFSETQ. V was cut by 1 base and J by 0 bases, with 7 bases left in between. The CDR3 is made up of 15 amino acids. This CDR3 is CASSLPGANTGELFF. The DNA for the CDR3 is TGCGCCAGCAGCTTGCCCGGGGCGAACACCGGGGAGCTGTTTTTT.

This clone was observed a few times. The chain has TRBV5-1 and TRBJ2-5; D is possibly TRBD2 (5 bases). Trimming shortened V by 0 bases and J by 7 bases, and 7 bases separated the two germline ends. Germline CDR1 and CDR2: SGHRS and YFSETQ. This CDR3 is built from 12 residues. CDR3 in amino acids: CASSLGEGTQYF. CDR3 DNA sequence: TGCGCCAGCAGCTTGGGCGAGGGGACCCAGTACTTC.

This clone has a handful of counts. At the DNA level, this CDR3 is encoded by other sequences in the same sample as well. This chain's CDR3 is CASSLAGNYGYTF. In nucleotides, the CDR3 is TGCGCCAGCAGCTTGGCCGGTAACTATGGCTACACCTTC. The V gene is TRBV5-1, the J gene TRBJ1-2, with D unclear. Trimming removed 0 bases at V and 1 base at J, with 4 bases between. CDR3 length: 13 amino acids. The V gene's germline CDR1 is SGHRS and CDR2 YFSETQ.

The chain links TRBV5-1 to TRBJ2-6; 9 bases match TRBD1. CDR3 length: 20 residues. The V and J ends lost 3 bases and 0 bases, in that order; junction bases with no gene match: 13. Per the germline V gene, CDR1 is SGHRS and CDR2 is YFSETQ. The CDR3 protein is CASSSRGQGGFLSGANVLTF. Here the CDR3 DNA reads TGCGCCAGCAGCTCGCGGGGACAGGGCGGATTCCTCTCTGGGGCCAACGTCCTGACTTTC.

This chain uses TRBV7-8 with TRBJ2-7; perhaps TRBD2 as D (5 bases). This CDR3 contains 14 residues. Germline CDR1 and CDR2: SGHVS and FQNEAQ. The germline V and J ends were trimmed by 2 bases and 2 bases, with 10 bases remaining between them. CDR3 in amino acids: CASSLREGPYEQYF. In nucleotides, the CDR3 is TGTGCCAGCAGCTTAAGAGAGGGTCCCTACGAGCAGTACTTC.

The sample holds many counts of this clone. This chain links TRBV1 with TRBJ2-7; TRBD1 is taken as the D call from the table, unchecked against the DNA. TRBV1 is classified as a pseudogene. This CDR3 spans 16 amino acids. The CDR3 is CTSSQSTGVLSYEQYF. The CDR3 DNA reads TGCACCAGCAGCCAATCCACAGGGGTCCTTTCCTACGAGCAGTACTTC.

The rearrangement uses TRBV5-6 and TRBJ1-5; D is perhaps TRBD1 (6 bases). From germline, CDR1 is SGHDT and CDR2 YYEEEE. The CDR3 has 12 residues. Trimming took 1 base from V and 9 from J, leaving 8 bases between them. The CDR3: CASSLSRGPQHF. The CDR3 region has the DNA TGTGCCAGCAGCTTGTCCAGGGGGCCCCAGCATTTT.

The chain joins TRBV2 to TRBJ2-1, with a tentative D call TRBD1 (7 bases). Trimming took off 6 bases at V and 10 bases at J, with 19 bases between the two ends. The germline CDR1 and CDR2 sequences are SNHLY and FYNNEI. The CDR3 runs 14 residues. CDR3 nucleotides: TGTGCCAGCAGCGGGGGCAGGGGGAGATGGGAGCAGTTCTTC. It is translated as CASSGGRGRWEQFF.

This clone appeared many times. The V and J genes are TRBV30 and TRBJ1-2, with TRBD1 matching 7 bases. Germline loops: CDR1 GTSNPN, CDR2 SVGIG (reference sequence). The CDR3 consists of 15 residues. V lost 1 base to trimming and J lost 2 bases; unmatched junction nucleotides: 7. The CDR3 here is CAWSGTGTANYGYTF. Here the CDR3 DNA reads TGTGCCTGGAGTGGCACCGGGACAGCGAACTATGGCTACACCTTC.

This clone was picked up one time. DNA for the CDR3: TGCACCAGCAGCCAAGATAGGGGCACAAACACCGGGGAGCTGTTTTTT. Translated, it gives CTSSQDRGTNTGELFF. The chain links TRBV1 to TRBJ2-2; the table assigns TRBD1, which was not confirmed against the DNA. TRBV1 is listed as a pseudogene. The CDR3 is 16 residues long.

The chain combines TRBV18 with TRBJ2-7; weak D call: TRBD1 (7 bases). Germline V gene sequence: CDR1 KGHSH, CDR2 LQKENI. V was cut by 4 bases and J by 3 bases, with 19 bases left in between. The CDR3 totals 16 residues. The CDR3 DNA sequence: TGTGCCAGCTCACAATTAGACAGGGAGGAGATCTACGAGCAGTACTTC. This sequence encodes CASSQLDREEIYEQYF.

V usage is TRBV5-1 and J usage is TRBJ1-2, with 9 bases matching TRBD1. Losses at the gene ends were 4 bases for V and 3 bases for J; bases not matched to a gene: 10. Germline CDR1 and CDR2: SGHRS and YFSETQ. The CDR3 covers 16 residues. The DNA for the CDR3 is TGCGCCAGCAGCACACGCGGGACAGGGAGTTACTATGGCTACACCTTC. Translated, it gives CASSTRGTGSYYGYTF.

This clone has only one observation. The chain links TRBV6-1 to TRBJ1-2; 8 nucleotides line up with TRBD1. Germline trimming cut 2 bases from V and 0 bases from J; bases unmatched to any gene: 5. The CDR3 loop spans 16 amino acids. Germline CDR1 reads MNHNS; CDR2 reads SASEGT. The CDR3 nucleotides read TGTGCCAGCAGTGAATCGGACAGGGTCTCTAACTATGGCTACACCTTC. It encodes CASSESDRVSNYGYTF.

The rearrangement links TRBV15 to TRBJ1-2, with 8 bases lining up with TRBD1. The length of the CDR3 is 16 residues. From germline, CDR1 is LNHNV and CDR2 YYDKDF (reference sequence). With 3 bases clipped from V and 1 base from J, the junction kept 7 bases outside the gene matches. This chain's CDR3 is CATSSRWTGFNYGYTF. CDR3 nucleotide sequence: TGTGCCACCAGCAGCCGATGGACAGGGTTTAACTATGGCTACACCTTC.

The CDR3 is CAISDLYRESRSSPLHF. For the CDR3, the DNA is TGTGCCATCAGTGACCTATACAGGGAATCCCGAAGTTCACCCCTCCACTTT. The chain couples TRBV10-3 to TRBJ1-6, with D possibly matching TRBD1 (6 bases). Germline V gives CDR1 ENHRY, CDR2 SYGVKD. The CDR3 loop spans 17 amino acids. Trimming took off 3 bases at V and 9 bases at J, with 21 bases between the two ends.